This T cell receptor beta chain was sequenced for a study of CD8 T cells in Susac syndrome (dated 2019 in TCRdb). Context from the whole study: Whether CD8+ T cell activation and differentiation in Susac syndrome was antigen driven was tested using repertoire sequencing. General conclusions and limits of the study: The number of individuals in the TCR sequencing and HLA analysis was recognized as being relatively small.

The junction shows trimming of 2 bases on V and 5 bases on J, and the gene matches do not reach 6 bases of it. The CDR3 runs 15 residues from the cysteine to the phenylalanine. Here the CDR3 DNA is all that survives: 45 bases in frame from base 1. CDR1 and CDR2 are drawn from the germline V gene: SGHTA, FQGNSA. Peripheral blood CD8+ and CD4+ T cells from healthy donors, Susac syndrome patients and multiple sclerosis patients were profiled using high-throughput TCR beta sequencing. The multiple sclerosis controls were treatment-naive patients whose relapsing-remitting disease, either stable or active, fulfilled the revised McDonald criteria. CD8+ TEMRA cells were enriched by FACS, while bulk CD8+ and CD4+ T cells were purified by magnetic negative isolation. Blood was drawn into EDTA tubes, processed within 24 hours, and PBMCs were isolated by density gradient centrifugation. PBMCs intended for TCR sequencing were frozen in liquid nitrogen and were later thawed in a 37 degrees C water bath. A purity of at least 90% was achieved for sorted or isolated CD4+, CD8+ and CD8+ TEMRA cells.

As regards this clonotype: Its antigen is currently not known. Base quality data are lacking; no much larger clone is found one base away.

RNA was extracted using the RNeasy kit, and roughly 0.5 to 1 ug of the RNA was reverse transcribed with random hexamers. The immunoSEQ multiplex PCR assay, which covers 54 Vbeta and 13 Jbeta segments, was used to amplify TCR beta CDR3 regions. PCR amplification bias was corrected by using a synthetic template baseline for primer optimization and computational correction. The study's own analysis went as follows. Reads were annotated to V, D and J genes per IMGT and analyzed with immunoSEQ Analyzer, keeping only productive sequences. Clonality was calculated as one minus the Shannon entropy normalized by log2 of the number of productive unique sequences. Public and private clones were assessed among the 100 most prevalent clones of each patient and control. Susac-specific clones were defined as absent from healthy and MS cohorts, around 980 published viral clones and other ImmuneACCESS disease sequences. TCRdb took the public reads, trimmed them with fastp at Q25, ran MiXCR for clone calling and kept in-frame beta chains. Each CDR3 protein appears once, grouped with its most common genes and DNA. TCRdb, rather than the study authors, made the V and J calls. The sample includes approximately 200,000 distinct CDR3 sequences, with 90% to 95% observed a single time. The top ten constitute 0.085% to 0.095% of the sample.

This TCR was sampled from a human donor with multiple sclerosis. The sample consisted of CD4+ T cells from PBMCs. The chain couples TRBV7-2 to TRBJ2-3; TRBD1 aligns with 8 central bases. The DNA is as follows: TGTGCCAGCAGCTTAACAGGGGGATTTGAAGATACGCAGTATTTT. It codes for CASSLTGGFEDTQYF.